These 15 T cell receptor beta chains were all obtained from the same sample, sequenced in a study of OX40 agonist ivuxolimab in advanced cancers. Here immunoSEQ multiplex PCR was the method, and the copy in TCRdb shows in-frame clones only, minus some. The sample lists 15,000 to 20,000 clones, approximately 80% occurring once. The sample was CD4+ or CD8+ T cells sorted from blood, taken in a trial of the OX40 agonist ivuxolimab. These receptors were collected from an adult with an advanced solid tumor such as melanoma, head and neck, liver or kidney cancer.

The V call is TRBV4-1, the J call TRBJ1-1; D is ambiguous. Trimming took off 3 bases at V and 2 bases at J, with 10 bases between the two ends. Germline V gene data show CDR1 as MGHRA and CDR2 as YSYEKL. CDR3 length equals 14 residues. For the CDR3, the DNA is TGCGCCAGCAGCCACCTACGGGGAAACACTGAAGCTTTCTTT. This encodes CASSHLRGNTEAFF.

The chain employs TRBV28 and TRBJ2-4; 7 positions match TRBD1. V lost 6 bases and J lost 12; bases outside the gene matches: 5. Germline assignment: CDR1 MDHEN and CDR2 SYDVKM. This CDR3 is 11 amino acids long. CDR3 protein: CASRRQGPQYF. DNA of the CDR3: TGTGCCAGCAGGCGACAGGGACCTCAGTACTTC.

The rearrangement links TRBV4-2 to TRBJ1-2; TRBD1 is a possible D gene (6 bases). In germline, CDR1 is LGHNA, CDR2 YNFKEQ. Trimming took off 2 bases at V and 4 bases at J, with 11 bases between the two ends. The CDR3 spans 14 residues. CDR3 DNA: TGTGCCAGCAGCCAAATTGGACAGACCTATGGCTACACCTTC. It translates to CASSQIGQTYGYTF.

V gene TRBV4-3 combines with J gene TRBJ1-2; D unresolved. This CDR3 has 14 amino acids. CDR1 is LGHNA and CDR2 is YSLEER in the germline V gene. V was clipped by 1 base and J by 4 bases, with 10 bases between them. Written as DNA, the CDR3 is TGCGCCAGCAGCCAAGGAGGAGCCTTCTATGGCTACACCTTC. This sequence encodes CASSQGGAFYGYTF.

V gene TRBV6-4 combines with J gene TRBJ2-2; D is unresolved. Germline V gene lookup returns CDR1 MRHNA and CDR2 SNTAGT. This CDR3 is built from 13 residues. Trimming removed 0 bases at V and 4 bases at J, with 3 bases between. CDR3 DNA sequence: TGTGCCAGCAGTGACTCGAGCACCGGGGAGCTGTTTTTT. Translating gives CASSDSSTGELFF.

V usage is TRBV7-3 and J usage is TRBJ2-1, with unresolved D. The CDR3 runs 13 residues. CDR1 SGHTA and CDR2 FQGTGA come from the germline V gene. The ends were cut back, 3 bases at V and 8 bases at J, with 11 bases in the middle. CDR3 coding DNA: TGTGCCAGCAGCTTCGAGCCAGGTTATGAGCAGTTCTTC. Amino acids: CASSFEPGYEQFF.

This clone was observed a single time. The chain joins TRBV21-1 to TRBJ2-7; no DNA check was done on the table's D call, TRBD1. TRBV21-1 is a pseudogene locus. The CDR3 extends over 16 amino acids. CDR3 coding DNA: TGTGCCAGCAGCTTCAACTGGGACAGGGGATCTTACGAGCAGTACTTC. Amino acids: CASSFNWDRGSYEQYF.

The CDR3 loop is CASSLSRGQGYQPQHF. In DNA, the CDR3 is TGTGCCAGCAGTTTATCCCGGGGGCAGGGTTACCAGCCCCAGCATTTT. V and J are TRBV28 and TRBJ1-5; a weak D match, TRBD1 (6 bases). CDR1 is MDHEN and CDR2 is SYDVKM in the germline V gene. The CDR3 runs to 16 residues. V was shortened by 1 base and J by 7 bases, with 17 bases between the two germline ends.

This clone turned up a few times. V usage is TRBV7-6 and J usage is TRBJ2-2, with unresolved D. Germline V gene lookup returns CDR1 SGHVS and CDR2 FNYEAQ. This CDR3 spans 12 amino acids. V lost 6 bases and J 4 bases, leaving 6 bases between the germline ends. CDR3 sequence (DNA): TGTGCCAGCAGTATCATCACCGGGGAGCTGTTTTTT. Its translation is CASSIITGELFF. Based on the CDR3 plus reference TRBV7-6 and TRBJ2-2, the full variable domain is GAGVSQSPRYKVTKRGQDVALRCDPISGHVSLYWYRQALGQGPEFLTYFNYEAQQDKSGLPNDRFSAERPEGSISTLTIQRTEQRDSAMYRCASSIITGELFFGEGSRLTVL.

This clone was seen only a few times. This chain joins TRBV5-5 and TRBJ1-4, with 9 bases matching TRBD1. The CDR3 covers 16 residues. V lost 0 bases, J lost 5 bases, and 5 bases stayed unmatched. CDR1 is SGHKS, CDR2 YYEKEE, per germline (reference sequence). CDR3 nucleotide sequence: TGTGCCAGCAGCTTGGCCGCGACAGGGGGAAATGAAAAACTGTTTTTT. Translating gives CASSLAATGGNEKLFF.

About this clone itself: One junction end does not reproduce the germline sequence, and a read error may be involved. The chain uses TRBV10-2 and TRBJ2-7; D is possibly TRBD1 (6 bases). This CDR3 is 10 amino acids long. Germline V gene data show CDR1 as WSHSY and CDR2 as SAAADI. CDR3 DNA sequence: TGCGCCAGCAGGGAGGACAGATTTTCCTTC. Residues: CASREDRFSF.

The rearrangement uses TRBV7-3 and TRBJ2-5; 8 bases map to TRBD2. The germline CDR1 and CDR2 sequences are SGHTA and FQGTGA. J gave up 4 bases and V 2 bases, and 0 bases lay outside the gene matches. The CDR3 spans 13 residues. CDR3 DNA sequence: TGTGCCAGCAGCTTAGCGGGGGGAGAGACCCAGTACTTC. It yields the protein CASSLAGGETQYF.

On this clone: A junction boundary mismatches the germline segment, possibly from a read error. This chain links TRBV25-1 with TRBJ2-3, with a possible D match to TRBD2 (5 bases). CDR1 and CDR2 (germline): MGHDK, SYGVNS. The CDR3 is 17 amino acids. The CDR3 nucleotides are TGTGTCAGCACCTCCCTTGAGAAGGAGGCGCAGTCGGATACGCAGTATTTT. It codes for CVSTSLEKEAQSDTQYF.

This clone occurred a few times. The CDR3 DNA is TGTGCCAGCAGCCCGGGGGGACTAGACGATTACAATGAGCAGTTCTTC. It specifies CASSPGGLDDYNEQFF. The chain joins TRBV7-8 to TRBJ2-1; TRBD2 matches 8 bases. Trimming took 5 bases from V and 4 from J; bases not matched to a gene: 10. The CDR3 covers 16 residues. Germline V CDR1 and CDR2: SGHVS, FQNEAQ. Full variable domain (missing parts from reference TRBV7-8 and TRBJ2-1): GAGVSQSPRYKVAKRGQDVALRCDPISGHVSLFWYQQALGQGPEFLTYFQNEAQLDKSGLPSDRFFAERPEGSVSTLKIQRTQQEDSAVYLCASSPGGLDDYNEQFFGPGTRLTVL.

In this sample, this clone turned up a few times. The genes are TRBV30 and TRBJ1-4, with 8 positions matching TRBD1. V was pared by 3 bases and J by 7 bases, with 7 bases of the junction left unmatched. Looked up from germline, CDR1 is GTSNPN and CDR2 is SVGIG (reference sequence). The CDR3 length is 14 residues. CDR3 amino acids: CAWRAGQETEKLFF. As DNA, the CDR3 is TGTGCCTGGAGGGCGGGACAGGAGACTGAAAAACTGTTTTTT.